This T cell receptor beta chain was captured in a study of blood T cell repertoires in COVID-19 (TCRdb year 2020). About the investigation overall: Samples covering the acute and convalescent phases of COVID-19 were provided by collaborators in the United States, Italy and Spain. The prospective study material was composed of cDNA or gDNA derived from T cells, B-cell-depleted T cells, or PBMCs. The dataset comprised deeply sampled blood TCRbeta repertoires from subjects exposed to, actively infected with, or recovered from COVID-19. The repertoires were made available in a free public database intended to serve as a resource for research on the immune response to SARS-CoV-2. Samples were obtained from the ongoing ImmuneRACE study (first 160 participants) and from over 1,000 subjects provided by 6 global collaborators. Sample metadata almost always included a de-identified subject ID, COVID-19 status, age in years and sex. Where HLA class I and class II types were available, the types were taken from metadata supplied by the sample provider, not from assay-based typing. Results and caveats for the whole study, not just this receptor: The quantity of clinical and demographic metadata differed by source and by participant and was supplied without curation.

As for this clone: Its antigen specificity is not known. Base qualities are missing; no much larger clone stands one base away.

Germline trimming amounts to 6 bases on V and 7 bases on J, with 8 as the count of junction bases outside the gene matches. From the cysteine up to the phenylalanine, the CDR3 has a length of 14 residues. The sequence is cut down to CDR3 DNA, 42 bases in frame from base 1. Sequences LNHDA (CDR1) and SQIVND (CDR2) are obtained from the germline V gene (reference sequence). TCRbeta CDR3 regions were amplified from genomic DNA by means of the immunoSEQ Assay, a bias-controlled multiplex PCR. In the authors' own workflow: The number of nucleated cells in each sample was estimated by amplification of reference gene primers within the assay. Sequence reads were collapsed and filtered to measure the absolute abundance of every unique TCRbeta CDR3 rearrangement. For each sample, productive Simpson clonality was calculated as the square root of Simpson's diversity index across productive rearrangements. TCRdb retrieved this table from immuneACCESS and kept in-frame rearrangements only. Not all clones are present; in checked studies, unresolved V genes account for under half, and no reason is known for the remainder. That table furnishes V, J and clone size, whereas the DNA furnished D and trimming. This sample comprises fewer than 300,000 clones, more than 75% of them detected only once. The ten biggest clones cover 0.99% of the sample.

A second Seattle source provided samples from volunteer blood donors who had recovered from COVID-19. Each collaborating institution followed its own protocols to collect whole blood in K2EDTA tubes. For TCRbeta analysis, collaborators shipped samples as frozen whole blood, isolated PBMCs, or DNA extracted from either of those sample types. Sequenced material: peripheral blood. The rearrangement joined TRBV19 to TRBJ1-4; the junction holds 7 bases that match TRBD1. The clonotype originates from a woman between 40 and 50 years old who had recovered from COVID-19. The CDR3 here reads CASSPQGLSEKLFF. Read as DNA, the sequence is TGTGCCAGTAGCCCACAGGGGTTGAGTGAAAAACTGTTTTTT. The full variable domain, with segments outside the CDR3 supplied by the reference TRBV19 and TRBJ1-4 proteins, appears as DGGITQSPKYLFRKEGQNVTLSCEQNLNHDAMYWYRQDPGQGLRLIYYSQIVNDFQKGDIAEGYSVSREKKESFPLTVTSAQKNPTAFYLCASSPQGLSEKLFFGSGTQLSVL.